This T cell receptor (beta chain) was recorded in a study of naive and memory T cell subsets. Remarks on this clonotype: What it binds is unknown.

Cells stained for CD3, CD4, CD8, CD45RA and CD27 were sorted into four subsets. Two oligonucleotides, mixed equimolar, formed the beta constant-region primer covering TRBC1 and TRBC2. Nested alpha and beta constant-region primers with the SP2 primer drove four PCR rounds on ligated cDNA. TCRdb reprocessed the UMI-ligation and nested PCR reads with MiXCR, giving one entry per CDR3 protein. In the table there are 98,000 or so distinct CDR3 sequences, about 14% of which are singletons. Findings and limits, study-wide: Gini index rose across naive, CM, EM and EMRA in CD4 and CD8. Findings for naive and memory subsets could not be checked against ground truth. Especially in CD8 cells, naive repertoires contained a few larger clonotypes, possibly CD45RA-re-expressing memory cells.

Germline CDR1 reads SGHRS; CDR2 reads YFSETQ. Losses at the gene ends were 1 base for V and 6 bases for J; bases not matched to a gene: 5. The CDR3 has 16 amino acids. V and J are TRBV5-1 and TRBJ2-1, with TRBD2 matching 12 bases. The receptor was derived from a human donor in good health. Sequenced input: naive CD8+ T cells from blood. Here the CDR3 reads CASSLFGTSGSNEQFF. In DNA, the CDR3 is TGCGCCAGCAGCTTGTTCGGGACTAGCGGGTCCAATGAGCAGTTCTTC.